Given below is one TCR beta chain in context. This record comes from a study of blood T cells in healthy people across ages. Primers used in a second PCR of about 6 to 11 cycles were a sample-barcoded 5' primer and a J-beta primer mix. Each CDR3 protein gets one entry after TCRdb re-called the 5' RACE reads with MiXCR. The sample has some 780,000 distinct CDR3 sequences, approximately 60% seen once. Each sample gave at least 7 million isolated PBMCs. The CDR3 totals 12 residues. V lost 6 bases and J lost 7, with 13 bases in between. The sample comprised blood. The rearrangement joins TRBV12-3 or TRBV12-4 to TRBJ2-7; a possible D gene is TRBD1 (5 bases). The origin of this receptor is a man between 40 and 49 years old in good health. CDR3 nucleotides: TGTGCCAGCAGAGTCAGGGTACGGGAGCAGTACTTC. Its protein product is CASRVRVREQYF.